This T cell receptor (beta chain) was profiled in a study of response to subunit inactivated influenza vaccine. Study outcomes and limitations: Authors suggested each seasonal influenza vaccination recruits few new T cells.

About this clonotype itself: The antigen is not known.

The CDR3 runs to 15 residues. The V and J ends lost 3 bases and 4 bases, in that order; junction bases with no gene match: 9. Germline assignment: CDR1 DFQATT and CDR2 SNEGSKA (reference sequence). TCRdb itself ran the RT-PCR reads through MiXCR, one entry per CDR3 protein. The data hold about 540,000 distinct CDR3 sequences, with approximately 22% observed a single time. These data also formed part of another study, on T cells expressing NK-cell markers. From that study: Template switching by 5'RACE with UMIs generated the TCR beta cDNA. There were seven HCMV-seropositive donors and one seronegative donor among the eight sequenced. What restricted sorting to alpha-beta TCR T cells in several experiments was an anti-gamma-delta TCR antibody. Dominant NKG2C+ clonotypes made up about 1.0-7.5% of CD8+ T cells in several donors.

The V call is TRBV20-1, the J call TRBJ2-1; 7 bases match TRBD1. Sequenced here: CD4+ T cells sorted from PBMCs, sampled 11 to 12 days after vaccination. The receptor's source is a man between 45 and 60 years old who received an inactivated influenza vaccine. CDR3 DNA sequence: TGCAGTGCTAGGACACAGGGGACGCAGTACAATGAGCAGTTCTTC. It translates to CSARTQGTQYNEQFF.